This TCR beta chain was sequenced for a study of T cell responses to AZD1222 COVID-19 vaccine. Trimming removed 7 bases at V and 4 bases at J, with 10 bases between. The CDR3 runs 12 residues. The germline V gene has CDR1 MNHNS and CDR2 SASEGT. Notes on the study in general: Baseline serology detected seropositivity in only 5 to 7 AZD1222 recipients. Dominant at 160-218 and 743-854, vaccine-associated CD4 TCRs also spanned spike.

Turning to this clone: Its target is not known.

Pooled in the analysis were second doses at about 4 or about 12 weeks. TCRdb's copy holds only in-frame clones and misses some; the assay was immunoSEQ multiplex PCR. The data show around 160,000 clones, 92% seen once. The sample in question was peripheral blood, obtained 28 days after the second AZD1222 dose. The genes are TRBV6-1 and TRBJ1-2, with D perhaps matching TRBD1 (6 bases). The receptor's source is an adult who received the AZD1222 COVID-19 vaccine. In DNA, the CDR3 is TGTGCCAGCATCAAGGACAGCTATGGCTACACCTTC. Translation gives CASIKDSYGYTF.